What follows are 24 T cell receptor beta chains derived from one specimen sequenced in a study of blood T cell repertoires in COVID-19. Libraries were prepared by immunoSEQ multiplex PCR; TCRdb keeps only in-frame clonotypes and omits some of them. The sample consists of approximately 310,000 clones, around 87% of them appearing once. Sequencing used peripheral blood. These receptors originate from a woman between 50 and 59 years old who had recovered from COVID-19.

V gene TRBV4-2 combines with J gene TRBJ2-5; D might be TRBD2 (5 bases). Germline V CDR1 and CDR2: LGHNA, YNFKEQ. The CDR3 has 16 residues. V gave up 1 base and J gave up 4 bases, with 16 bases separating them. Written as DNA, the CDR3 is TGTGCCAGCAGCCAAGCTGGTGGGAGTTCGGGAGAGACCCAGTACTTC. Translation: CASSQAGGSSGETQYF.

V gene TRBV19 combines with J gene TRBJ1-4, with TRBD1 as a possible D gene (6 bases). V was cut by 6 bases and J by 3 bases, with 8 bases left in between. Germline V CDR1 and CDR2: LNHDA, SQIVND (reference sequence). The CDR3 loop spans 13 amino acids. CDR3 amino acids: CASRTGPNEKLFF. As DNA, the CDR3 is TGTGCCAGTAGGACAGGACCTAATGAAAAACTGTTTTTT.

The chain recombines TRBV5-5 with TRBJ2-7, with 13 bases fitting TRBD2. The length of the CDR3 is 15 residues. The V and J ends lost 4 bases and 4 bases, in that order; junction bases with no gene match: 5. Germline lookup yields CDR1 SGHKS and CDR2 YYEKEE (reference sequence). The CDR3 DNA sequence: TGTGCCAGCAGCGCCGGACTAGCGGGGGTTTACGAGCAGTACTTC. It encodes CASSAGLAGVYEQYF.

In DNA form, the CDR3 reads TGTGCCAGCTCACCGGGACAGGGGGCTGAAGCTTTCTTT. Encoded protein: CASSPGQGAEAFF. The chain carries TRBV18 and TRBJ1-1; 11 bases match TRBD1. Trimming cost V 3 bases and J 6 bases; bases outside gene matches: 0. Germline-derived CDR1 and CDR2 are KGHSH and LQKENI. The CDR3 length is 13 residues.

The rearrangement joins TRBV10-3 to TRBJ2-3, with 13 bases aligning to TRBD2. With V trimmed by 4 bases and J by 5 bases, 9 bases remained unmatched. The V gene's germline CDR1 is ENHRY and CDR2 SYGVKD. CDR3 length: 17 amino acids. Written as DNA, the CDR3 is TGTGCCATCAGTGCCCTACTAGCGGGGGGGGTTCAAGATACGCAGTATTTT. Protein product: CAISALLAGGVQDTQYF.

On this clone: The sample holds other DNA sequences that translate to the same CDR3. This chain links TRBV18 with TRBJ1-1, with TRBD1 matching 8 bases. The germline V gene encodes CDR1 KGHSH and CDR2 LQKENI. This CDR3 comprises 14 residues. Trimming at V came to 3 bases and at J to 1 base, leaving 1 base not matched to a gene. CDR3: CASSPGQANTEAFF. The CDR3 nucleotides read TGTGCCAGCTCACCGGGACAGGCGAACACTGAAGCTTTCTTT. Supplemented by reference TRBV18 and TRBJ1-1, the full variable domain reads NAGVMQNPRHLVRRRGQEARLRCSPMKGHSHVYWYRQLPEEGLKFMVYLQKENIIDESGMPKERFSAEFPKEGPSILRIQQVVRGDSAAYFCASSPGQANTEAFFGQGTRLTVV.

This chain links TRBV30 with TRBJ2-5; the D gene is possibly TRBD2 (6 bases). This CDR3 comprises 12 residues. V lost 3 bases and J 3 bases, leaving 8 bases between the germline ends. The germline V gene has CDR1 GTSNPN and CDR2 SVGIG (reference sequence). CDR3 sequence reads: CAWSWGEETQYF. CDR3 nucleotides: TGTGCCTGGAGCTGGGGGGAAGAGACCCAGTACTTC.

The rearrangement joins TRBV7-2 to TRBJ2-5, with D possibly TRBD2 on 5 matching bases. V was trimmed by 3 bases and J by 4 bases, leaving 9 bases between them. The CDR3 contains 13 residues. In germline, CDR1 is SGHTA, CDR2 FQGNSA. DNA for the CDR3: TGTGCCAGCAGCTTTACGAGGGCAGAGACCCAGTACTTC. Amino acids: CASSFTRAETQYF. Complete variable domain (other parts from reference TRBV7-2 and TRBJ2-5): GAGVSQSPSNKVTEKGKDVELRCDPISGHTALYWYRQSLGQGLEFLIYFQGNSAPDKSGLPSDRFSAERTGGSVSTLTIQRTQQEDSAVYLCASSFTRAETQYFGPGTRLLVL.

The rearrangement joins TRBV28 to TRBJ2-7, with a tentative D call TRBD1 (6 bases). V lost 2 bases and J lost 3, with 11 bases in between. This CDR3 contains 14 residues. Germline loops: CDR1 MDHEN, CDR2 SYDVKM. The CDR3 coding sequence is TGTGCCAGCAGTTTACGACAGGACCGCTACGAGCAGTACTTC. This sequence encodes CASSLRQDRYEQYF. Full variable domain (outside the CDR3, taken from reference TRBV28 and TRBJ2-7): DVKVTQSSRYLVKRTGEKVFLECVQDMDHENMFWYRQDPGLGLRLIYFSYDVKMKEKGDIPEGYSVSREKKERFSLILESASTNQTSMYLCASSLRQDRYEQYFGPGTRLTVT.

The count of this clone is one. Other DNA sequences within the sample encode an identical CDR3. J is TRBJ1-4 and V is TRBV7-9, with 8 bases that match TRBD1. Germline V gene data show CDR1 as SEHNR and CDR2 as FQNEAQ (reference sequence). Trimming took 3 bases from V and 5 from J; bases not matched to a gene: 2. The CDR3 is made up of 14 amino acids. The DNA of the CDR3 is TGTGCCAGCAGCTTGGGGACAGGCAATGAAAAACTGTTTTTT. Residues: CASSLGTGNEKLFF.

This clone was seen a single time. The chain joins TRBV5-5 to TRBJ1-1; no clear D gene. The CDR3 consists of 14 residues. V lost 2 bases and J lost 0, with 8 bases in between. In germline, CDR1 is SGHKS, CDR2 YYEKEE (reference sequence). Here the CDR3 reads CASSFSQVNTEAFF. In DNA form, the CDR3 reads TGTGCCAGCAGCTTCTCTCAGGTGAACACTGAAGCTTTCTTT.

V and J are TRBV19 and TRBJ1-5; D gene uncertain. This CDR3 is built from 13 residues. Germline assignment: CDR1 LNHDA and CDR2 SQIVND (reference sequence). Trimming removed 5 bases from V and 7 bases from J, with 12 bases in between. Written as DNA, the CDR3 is TGTGCCAGTAGTCCCACCATAAGCCAGCCCCAGCATTTT. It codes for CASSPTISQPQHF.

CDR3 region: CAISGTGSRTEAFF. CDR3 nucleotides: TGTGCCATCAGCGGGACAGGTTCGCGCACTGAAGCTTTCTTT. This sequence joins TRBV10-3 and TRBJ1-1, with TRBD1 matching over 8 bases. Germline assignment: CDR1 ENHRY and CDR2 SYGVKD. The V gene end was trimmed by 6 bases and the J gene end by 4 bases; junction bases not matched to a gene: 7. There are 14 residues in the CDR3.

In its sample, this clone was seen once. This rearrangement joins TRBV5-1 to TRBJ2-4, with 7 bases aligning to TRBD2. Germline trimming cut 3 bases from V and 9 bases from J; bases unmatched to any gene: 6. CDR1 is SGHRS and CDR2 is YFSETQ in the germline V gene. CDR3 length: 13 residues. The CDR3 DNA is TGCGCCAGCAGCTCCGACGGCGGGGGCATTCAGTACTTC. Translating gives CASSSDGGGIQYF.

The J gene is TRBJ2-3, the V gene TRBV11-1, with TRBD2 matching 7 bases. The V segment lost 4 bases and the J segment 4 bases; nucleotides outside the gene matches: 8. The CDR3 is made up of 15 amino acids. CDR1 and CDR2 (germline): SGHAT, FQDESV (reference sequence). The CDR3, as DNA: TGTGCCAGCAGCTCCGGGCGGGGGAGCGCAGATACGCAGTATTTT. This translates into CASSSGRGSADTQYF.

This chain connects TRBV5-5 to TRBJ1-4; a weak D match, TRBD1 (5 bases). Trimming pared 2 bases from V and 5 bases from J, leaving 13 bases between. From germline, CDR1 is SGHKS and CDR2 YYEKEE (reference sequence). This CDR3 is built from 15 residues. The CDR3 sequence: CASSFSEGVNEKLFF. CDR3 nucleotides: TGTGCCAGCAGCTTTTCCGAAGGGGTGAATGAAAAACTGTTTTTT.

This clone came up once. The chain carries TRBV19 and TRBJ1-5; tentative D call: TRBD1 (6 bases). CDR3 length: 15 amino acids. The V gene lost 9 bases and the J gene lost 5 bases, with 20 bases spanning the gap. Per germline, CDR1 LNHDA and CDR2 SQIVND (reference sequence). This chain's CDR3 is CASQTGPAVYQPQHF. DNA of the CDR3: TGTGCCAGCCAGACAGGTCCTGCTGTCTATCAGCCCCAGCATTTT.

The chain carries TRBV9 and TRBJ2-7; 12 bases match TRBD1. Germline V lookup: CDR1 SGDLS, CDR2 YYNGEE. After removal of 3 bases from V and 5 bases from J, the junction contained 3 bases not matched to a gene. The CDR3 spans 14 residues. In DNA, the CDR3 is TGTGCCAGCAGCGGGGACAGGGGGCGCCACGAGCAGTACTTC. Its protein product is CASSGDRGRHEQYF. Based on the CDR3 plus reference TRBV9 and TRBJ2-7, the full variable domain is DSGVTQTPKHLITATGQRVTLRCSPRSGDLSVYWYQQSLDQGLQFLIQYYNGEERAKGNILERFSAQQFPDLHSELNLSSLELGDSALYFCASSGDRGRHEQYFGPGTRLTVT.

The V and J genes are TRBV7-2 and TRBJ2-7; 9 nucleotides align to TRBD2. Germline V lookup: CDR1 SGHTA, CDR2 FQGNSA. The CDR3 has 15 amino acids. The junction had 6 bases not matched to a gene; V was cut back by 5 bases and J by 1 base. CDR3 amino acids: CASSLSGRSSYEQYF. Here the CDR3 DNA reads TGTGCCAGCAGCCTAAGCGGGAGGTCTTCCTACGAGCAGTACTTC. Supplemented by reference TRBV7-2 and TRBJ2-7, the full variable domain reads GAGVSQSPSNKVTEKGKDVELRCDPISGHTALYWYRQSLGQGLEFLIYFQGNSAPDKSGLPSDRFSAERTGGSVSTLTIQRTQQEDSAVYLCASSLSGRSSYEQYFGPGTRLTVT.

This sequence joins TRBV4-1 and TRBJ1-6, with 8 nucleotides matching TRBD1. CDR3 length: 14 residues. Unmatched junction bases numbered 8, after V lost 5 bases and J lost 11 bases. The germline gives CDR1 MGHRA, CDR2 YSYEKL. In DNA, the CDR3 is TGCGCCAGCAGCTTGGACAGGGCCGGGACACCCCTCCACTTT. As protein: CASSLDRAGTPLHF.

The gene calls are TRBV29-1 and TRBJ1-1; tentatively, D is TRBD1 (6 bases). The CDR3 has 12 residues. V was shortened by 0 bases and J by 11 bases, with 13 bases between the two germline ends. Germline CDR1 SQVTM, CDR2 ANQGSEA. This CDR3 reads CSVEDQGLGAFF. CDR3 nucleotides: TGCAGCGTTGAAGACCAGGGGTTAGGGGCTTTCTTT.

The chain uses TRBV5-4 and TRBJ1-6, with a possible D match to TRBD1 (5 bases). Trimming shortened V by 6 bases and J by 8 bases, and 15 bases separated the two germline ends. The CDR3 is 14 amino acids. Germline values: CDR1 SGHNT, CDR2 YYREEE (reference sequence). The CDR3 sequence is CASMVSGVDSPLHF. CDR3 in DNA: TGTGCCAGCATGGTATCGGGGGTGGATTCACCCCTCCACTTT.

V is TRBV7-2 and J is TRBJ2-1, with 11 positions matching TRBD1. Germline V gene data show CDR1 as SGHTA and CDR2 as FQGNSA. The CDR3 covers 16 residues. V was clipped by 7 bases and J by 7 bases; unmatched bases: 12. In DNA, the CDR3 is TGTGCCAGCACCCCCCCCGGGACAGGGGGTTGGAATGAGCAGTTCTTC. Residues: CASTPPGTGGWNEQFF.

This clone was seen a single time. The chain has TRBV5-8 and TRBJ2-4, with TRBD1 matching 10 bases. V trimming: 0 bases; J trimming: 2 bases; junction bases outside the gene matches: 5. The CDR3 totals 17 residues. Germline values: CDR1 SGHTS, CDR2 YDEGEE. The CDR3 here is CASSLARTGGTKNIQYF. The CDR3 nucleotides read TGTGCCAGCAGCTTGGCTAGGACAGGGGGGACCAAAAACATTCAGTACTTC.